This T cell receptor (beta chain) was documented in a study of CXCR3-negative and CXCR3-positive naive CD8 T cells. Notes on the study in general: Fresh PBMCs went into most assays, and CXCR3 expression partly declined after cryopreservation. The study found more hydrophobic TRB CDR3s in CXCR3-positive naive cells than in CXCR3-negative naive cells.

In regard to this clonotype: Its target is not known.

UMI-labeled TRB cDNA libraries were prepared by 5' RACE. TCRdb reanalyzed the 5' RACE reads, giving one entry per CDR3 protein sequence and no DNA. This sample carries about 120,000 distinct CDR3 sequences, with roughly 0.35% going to the ten biggest clones. Specimen: naive CXCR3+ CD8+ T cells from blood. Subset here: CD45RO-CCR7+CD27+CD95- naive CD8+ T cells expressing CXCR3 (TNR3+). The clonotype comes from a human donor in good health. Some clones in this sample may be carry-over from other donors' samples.

This CDR3 is CSVLDGKNEQYF. This rearrangement joins TRBV29-1 to TRBJ2-7; TCRdb's D call, TRBD1, is unchecked because there is no DNA. CDR3 length: 12 residues. In germline, CDR1 is SQVTM, CDR2 ANQGSEA.